This TCR beta chain was sequenced during a study of CXCR3-negative and CXCR3-positive naive CD8 T cells. As for this clonotype: The antigen remains undetermined.

The libraries of TRB cDNA were prepared using 5' RACE with UMI labels. From its re-call of the 5' RACE reads, TCRdb lists each CDR3 protein once, without DNA. The listing contains nearly 90,000 distinct CDR3 sequences. Germline V gene lookup returns CDR1 SGHKS and CDR2 YYEKEE (reference sequence). CDR3 size: 14 residues. Findings and limits, study-wide: CXCR3-positive naive cells had more hydrophobic TRB CDR3s than CXCR3-negative naive cells.

This TCR derives from a human donor in good health. Some clones in this sample may be carry-over from other donors' samples. Sequences were obtained from naive CXCR3+ CD8+ T cells from blood. Subset described: CD45RO-CCR7+CD27+CD95- naive CD8+ T cells expressing CXCR3 (TNR3+). The chain carries TRBV5-5 and TRBJ2-7. This chain's CDR3 is CASSLSAHHYEQYF.